A single T cell receptor beta chain is shown here with its context. The antigen remains undetermined. These data come from a study of blood T cells in healthy people across ages. Whole-study results and caveats: The lack of PBMC sorting stopped any conclusive naive versus antigen-experienced comparison. Among long-lived donors, naive CD4+ cells were more numerous and diversity higher than in aged donors.

Total RNA amounts of at least 6 micrograms were extracted per sample. Using a J-beta primer mix together with a sample-barcoded 5' primer, a second PCR was run for about 6 to 11 cycles. TCRdb analysed the 5' RACE reads with MiXCR anew, one entry per CDR3 protein. The sample lists just over 800,000 distinct CDR3 sequences, about 62% occurring once. The sequencing sample was made of blood. This clonotype originated in a man aged 30 to 45 in good health.

In DNA, the CDR3 is TGCGCCAGCAGCCTATTGACAGGACCCGAGCAGTACTTC. Residues: CASSLLTGPEQYF. The rearrangement uses TRBV5-1 and TRBJ2-7; D possibly corresponds to TRBD1 (6 bases). The CDR3 extends over 13 amino acids. V dropped 4 bases and J dropped 6 bases, with 14 bases sitting between them. Germline V lookup: CDR1 SGHRS, CDR2 YFSETQ.